The clone carrying this TCR beta chain was recorded a few times. The antigen is not known. The isolated RNA, all of it, was reverse transcribed, so expressed TCRB transcripts were what got sequenced. Repertoires were generated with immunoSEQ multiplex PCR, while TCRdb's copy carries only in-frame clones and drops some. The sample consists of 600,000 to 750,000 clones, under 15% of them appearing once. This sample is part of a study of beta chain features in type 1 diabetes. General study points: Among patients with Type 1 diabetes, TCRB CDR3s were moderately but significantly shorter in every one of the four CD4+ subsets.

Looked up from germline, CDR1 is MNHEY and CDR2 is SMNVEV (reference sequence). The length of the CDR3 is 14 residues. V was cut by 3 bases and J by 5 bases, with 11 bases left in between. Sequencing input: naive CD4+ T cells from blood. This receptor was obtained from a man aged 25-45 years with type 1 diabetes. The V and J genes are TRBV27 and TRBJ1-5; possible D gene TRBD1, 5 bases. CDR3 in DNA: TGTGCCAGCAGTTTGAGGGGATGGGATCAGCCCCAGCATTTT. Translation gives CASSLRGWDQPQHF.